The T cell receptor beta chain under discussion was sequenced for a study of blood T cell repertoires in COVID-19. Study-level information: The study drew acute and convalescent COVID-19 samples from the United States, Italy and Spain. Nucleic acid was either cDNA or gDNA, and it came from T cells, B-cell-depleted T cells, or PBMCs.

Authors' methods: Amplifying reference gene primers gave estimates of nucleated cell counts. This table comes from immunoSEQ multiplex PCR, and its TCRdb copy is limited to in-frame clones, with some not included. Clone size and V and J calls were adopted from that table, with D and trimming inferred from the DNA. This sample has 130,000 to 150,000 clones, with more than 65% found just once. Trimming took 5 bases from V and 8 from J, leaving 10 bases between them. From germline, CDR1 is SGHAT and CDR2 FQNNGV. This CDR3 has 12 amino acids. In its sample, this clone was seen once. This receptor was identified in a man aged 60 to 75 with active or convalescent COVID-19. The chain is built from TRBV11-2 and TRBJ2-1; D is uncertain. The sequencing input was peripheral blood. CDR3 amino acids: CASSRPRDEQFF. In DNA form, the CDR3 reads TGTGCCAGCAGCCGCCCCCGGGATGAGCAGTTCTTC.